The present T cell receptor (beta chain) was sequenced within a study of T-cell memory formation after mild COVID-19. Whole-study context: TCR clusters largely stayed donor specific.

The TCR alpha and TCR beta cDNA libraries, bearing sample barcodes and UMIs, were generated by 5'RACE using constant-segment primers. TCRdb processed the 5' RACE reads anew with MiXCR; each CDR3 protein has one entry. The table lists approximately 400,000 distinct CDR3 sequences, 20% to 30% of them singletons. In regard to this clonotype: What it binds is not known.

Whole-study results and caveats: Shrinking CD4+ clones resided mostly in CM and EM, and CD8+ ones in EMRA. Pre-infection memory already had some responding clones, implying cross-reactive memory joined.

Germline assignment: CDR1 LNHDA and CDR2 SQIVND (reference sequence). J was trimmed by 10 bases and V by 2 bases; bases with no gene match: 6. CDR3 size: 15 residues. The chain has TRBV19 and TRBJ2-1; 12 positions agree with TRBD2. This sequence was found in an adult woman who had mild COVID-19 (a few samples of this study predate the infection). Cell type and time point are not known. Source material: PBMCs or a T cell subset sorted from them (not recorded which). CDR3 DNA sequence: TGTGCCAGTAGTATACTAGCGGGAGGGCTAGGGGAGCAGTTCTTC. Its translation: CASSILAGGLGEQFF.